Shown below are 10 T cell receptor beta chains from a single sample sequenced in a study of blood T cell repertoires in COVID-19. Clones were sequenced by immunoSEQ multiplex PCR, and TCRdb holds only the in-frame ones, with some missing. The sample has 150,000 or so clones; about nine tenths are singletons. The sequenced sample consisted of PBMCs or T cells enriched from blood (not recorded which). The receptors come from a woman in her thirties or forties who had been exposed to COVID-19.

The rearrangement joins TRBV6-2 or TRBV6-3 to TRBJ2-5, with 10 bases that match TRBD1. The CDR3 has 14 amino acids. V was clipped by 4 bases and J by 5 bases; unmatched bases: 4. From germline, CDR1 is MNHEY and CDR2 SVGEGT. The CDR3 loop is CASSSTGGRETQYF. CDR3 DNA sequence: TGTGCCAGCAGTTCGACAGGGGGCCGGGAGACCCAGTACTTC.

This chain connects TRBV9 to TRBJ2-7; the match to TRBD1 covers 9 bases. CDR1 and CDR2 (germline): SGDLS, YYNGEE. This CDR3 spans 15 amino acids. Trimming took 0 bases from V and 5 from J; bases not matched to a gene: 6. Written as DNA, the CDR3 is TGTGCCAGCAGCGTAGGAGGGACAGGGTACCACGAGCAGTACTTC. Encoded protein: CASSVGGTGYHEQYF.

V gene TRBV9 combines with J gene TRBJ1-3; perhaps TRBD1 as D (6 bases). Trimming stripped 3 bases from V and 0 bases from J, with 10 bases between. The CDR3 totals 15 residues. CDR1 is SGDLS, CDR2 YYNGEE, per germline. This CDR3 is CASSEGQNSGNTIYF. The CDR3 bases are TGTGCCAGCAGCGAGGGACAAAACTCTGGAAACACCATATATTTT.

The genes are TRBV7-2 and TRBJ2-5; 10 bases are a match to TRBD1. CDR3 length: 14 amino acids. V was clipped by 9 bases and J by 4 bases; unmatched bases: 8. Germline V CDR1 and CDR2: SGHTA, FQGNSA. Written as DNA, the CDR3 is TGTGCCAGTTCCCGGGACAGGGGTTCAGAGACCCAGTACTTC. Protein sequence: CASSRDRGSETQYF.

The gene calls are TRBV24-1 and TRBJ1-2, with D tentatively TRBD1 (6 bases). Trimming removed 5 bases from V and 4 bases from J, with 10 bases in between. This CDR3 has 13 residues. Germline CDR1 reads KGHDR; CDR2 reads SFDVKD. The chain's CDR3 is CATSAGRGYGYTF. In DNA form, the CDR3 reads TGTGCCACCAGTGCGGGCAGGGGCTATGGCTACACCTTC.

The rearrangement links TRBV5-1 to TRBJ2-7; 7 bases are shared with TRBD2. Unmatched junction bases numbered 6, after V lost 4 bases and J lost 2 bases. Germline lookup yields CDR1 SGHRS and CDR2 YFSETQ. The CDR3 is 14 residues long. The CDR3 protein is CASSPERGAYEQYF. For the CDR3, the DNA is TGCGCCAGCAGCCCCGAGCGGGGCGCCTACGAGCAGTACTTC.

The J gene is TRBJ2-3, the V gene TRBV3-1 (or the pseudogene TRBV3-2), with TRBD1 as a possible D gene (6 bases). This CDR3 spans 15 amino acids. The V gene lost 0 bases and the J gene lost 2 bases, with 9 bases spanning the gap. Looked up from germline, CDR1 is LGHDT and CDR2 is YNNKEL (reference sequence). CDR3 sequence reads: CASSQEGGFTDTQYF. For the CDR3, the DNA is TGTGCCAGCAGCCAAGAAGGGGGATTCACAGATACGCAGTATTTT.

The chain carries TRBV4-1 and TRBJ1-1, with 7 bases identical to TRBD1. CDR1 is MGHRA, CDR2 YSYEKL, per germline. There are 14 residues in the CDR3. The V segment lost 5 bases and the J segment 5 bases; nucleotides outside the gene matches: 8. The CDR3 nucleotides read TGCGCCAGCAGCAAACAGGGGCTAGGAACTGAAGCTTTCTTT. Translating it yields CASSKQGLGTEAFF.

This rearrangement joins TRBV5-6 to TRBJ1-3; D gene ambiguous. The germline gives CDR1 SGHDT, CDR2 YYEEEE. V was shortened by 0 bases and J by 0 bases, with 10 bases between the two germline ends. This CDR3 region has 16 residues. CDR3 sequence reads: CASSLDSLSSGNTIYF. The CDR3 DNA reads TGTGCCAGCAGCTTGGACAGCCTAAGCTCTGGAAACACCATATATTTT.

This clone was seen only a few times. V gene TRBV10-3 combines with J gene TRBJ1-1; the D gene is possibly TRBD1 (6 bases). Trimming removed 8 bases at V and 1 base at J, with 14 bases between. This CDR3 has 14 amino acids. CDR1 is ENHRY, CDR2 SYGVKD, per germline. The CDR3 loop reads CAIAGGLGNTEAFF. The CDR3 DNA reads as TGTGCCATCGCGGGGGGGCTAGGGAACACTGAAGCTTTCTTT.